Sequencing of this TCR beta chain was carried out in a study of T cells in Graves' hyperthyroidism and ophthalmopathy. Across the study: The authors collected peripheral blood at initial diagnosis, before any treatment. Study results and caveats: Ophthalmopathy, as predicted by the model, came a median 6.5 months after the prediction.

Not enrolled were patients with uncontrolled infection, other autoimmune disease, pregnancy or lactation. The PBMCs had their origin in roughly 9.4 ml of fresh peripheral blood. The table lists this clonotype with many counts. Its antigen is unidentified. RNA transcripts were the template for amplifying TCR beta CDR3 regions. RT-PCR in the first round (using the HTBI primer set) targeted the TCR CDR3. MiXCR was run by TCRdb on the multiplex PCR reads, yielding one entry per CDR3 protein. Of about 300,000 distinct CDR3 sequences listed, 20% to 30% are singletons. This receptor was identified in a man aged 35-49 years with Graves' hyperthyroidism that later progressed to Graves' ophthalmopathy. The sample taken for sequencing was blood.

Here the CDR3 DNA reads TGCGCCAGCAGCTTGGCCGGCGCAGCCGAAGCTTTCTTT. It yields the protein CASSLAGAAEAFF. The V gene is TRBV5-1, the J gene TRBJ1-1; D gene unclear. This CDR3 is 13 amino acids long. In germline, CDR1 is SGHRS, CDR2 YFSETQ. Trimming pared 0 bases from V and 8 bases from J, leaving 11 bases between. The full variable domain, with the rest looked up from reference TRBV5-1 and TRBJ1-1, is KAGVTQTPRYLIKTRGQQVTLSCSPISGHRSVSWYQQTPGQGLQFLFEYFSETQRNKGNFPGRFSGRQFSNSRSEMNVSTLELGDSALYLCASSLAGAAEAFFGQGTRLTVV.